What follows describes a single T cell receptor beta chain. Assay: immunoSEQ multiplex PCR; the TCRdb copy retains only in-frame clones and omits some. The table records around 100,000 clones, roughly nine tenths of them present only once. The data derive from a study of control samples from healthy donors and cancer patients. Germline lookup yields CDR1 MNHEY and CDR2 SVGAGI. The CDR3 has 15 amino acids. Trimming pared 5 bases from V and 4 bases from J, leaving 15 bases between. The chain has TRBV6-5 and TRBJ1-5; D ambiguous. Sequenced material: blood. The origin of this receptor is a woman aged 18 to 35 in good health. CDR3 DNA sequence: TGTGCCAGCAGTCCCGGAGGCAGACCGAATCAGCCCCAGCATTTT. Translating it yields CASSPGGRPNQPQHF.